Detailed here is one T cell receptor (beta chain). This sample was included in a study of blood T cell repertoires in COVID-19. CDR3 size: 17 residues. V dropped 0 bases and J dropped 1 base, with 16 bases sitting between them. Germline CDR1 reads SGHRS; CDR2 reads YFSETQ. The repertoire was sequenced with immunoSEQ multiplex PCR; TCRdb's copy has only in-frame clones and lacks some. Of 150,000 to 200,000 clones listed, more than 75% are singletons. This receptor was identified in a woman between 45 and 60 years old with COVID-19, enrolled during active disease. Sequencing input: peripheral blood. The V call is TRBV5-1, the J call TRBJ1-2; no reliable D call. CDR3 DNA: TGCGCCAGCAGCTTGGGACAAGGCAGGCTTAGTAACTATGGCTACACCTTC. The encoded protein is CASSLGQGRLSNYGYTF.